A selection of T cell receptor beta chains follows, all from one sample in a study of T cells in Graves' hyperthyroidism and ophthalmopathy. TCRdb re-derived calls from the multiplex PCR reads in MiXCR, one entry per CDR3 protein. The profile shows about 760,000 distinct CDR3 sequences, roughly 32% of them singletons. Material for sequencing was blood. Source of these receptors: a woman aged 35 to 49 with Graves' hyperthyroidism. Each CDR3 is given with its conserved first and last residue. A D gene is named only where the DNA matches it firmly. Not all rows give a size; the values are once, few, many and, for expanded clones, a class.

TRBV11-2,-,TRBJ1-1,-,TGTGCCAGCAGCTTTCTCAGGGTGAACACTGAAGCTTTCTTT,CASSFLRVNTEAFF
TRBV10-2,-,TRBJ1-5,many,TGCGCCAGCAGCGACAGGTACAATCAGCCCCAGCATTTT,CASSDRYNQPQHF
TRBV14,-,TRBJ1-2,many,TGTGCCAGCAGCCCCGACGAGGACTATGGCTACACCTTC,CASSPDEDYGYTF
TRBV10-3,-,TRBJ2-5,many,TGTGCCATCAGTGAGTCGCGAGGGGTACAAGGGGAGACCCAGTACTTC,CAISESRGVQGETQYF
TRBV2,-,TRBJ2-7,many,TGTGCCAGCAAGTACAGGGTGAGGTACGAGCAGTACTTC,CASKYRVRYEQYF
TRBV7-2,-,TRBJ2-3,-,TGTGCCAGGGAGAACACATACACCACTAGCACAGATACGCAGTATTTT,CARENTYTTSTDTQYF
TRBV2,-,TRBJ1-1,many,TGCGCCAGCAGTGGTGGAGGAGAAGCTTTCTTT,CASSGGGEAFF
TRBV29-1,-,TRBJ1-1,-,TGCGGCGTTCGGCAGGGAATGAACACTGAAGCTTTCTTT,CGVRQGMNTEAFF
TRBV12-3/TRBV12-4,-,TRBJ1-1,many,TGTGCCAGCAGTTCCATCCTGTGGGGCCGGGACACTGAAGCTTTCTTT,CASSSILWGRDTEAFF
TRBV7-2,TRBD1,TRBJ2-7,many,TGTGCCAGCAGCTGGTCCAGGGACAGGGGTTACGAGCAGTACTTC,CASSWSRDRGYEQYF
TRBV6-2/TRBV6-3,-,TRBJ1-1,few,TGTGCCAGCAGTTACGCCTCAGGAGTCGTGTCAGCTTTCTTT,CASSYASGVVSAFF
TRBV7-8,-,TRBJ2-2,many,TGTGCCAGCAGCTTAGTGACGGAATTCGCCGGGGAGCTGTTTTTT,CASSLVTEFAGELFF
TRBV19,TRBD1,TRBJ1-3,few,TGTGCCAGTAACCAGGGACAGGATGTAAACACCATATATTTT,CASNQGQDVNTIYF
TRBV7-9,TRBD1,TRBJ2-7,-,TGCGCCAGCAGCCAAGAAGCAGGACAGGGGGTCCTCGACGAGCAGTACTTC,CASSQEAGQGVLDEQYF
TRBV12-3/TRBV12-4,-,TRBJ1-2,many,TGTGCCAGCAGTTTAGCCTGGTCAGTAGCGCAAGGCTACACCTTC,CASSLAWSVAQGYTF
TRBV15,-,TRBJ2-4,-,TGTGCCACCAGCGAAGGGGGGTTGGCCAAAAACATTCAGTACTTC,CATSEGGLAKNIQYF
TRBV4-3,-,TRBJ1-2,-,TGCGCCAGCAGCCAGGTCGCATCATCCATGGGCATTGGCTACACCTTC,CASSQVASSMGIGYTF
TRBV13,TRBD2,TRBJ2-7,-,TGTGCCAGCAGCTTACTAGCGGAGGGTATTTACGAGCAGTACTTC,CASSLLAEGIYEQYF
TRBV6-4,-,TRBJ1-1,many,TGTGCCAGCAGTGACTCGGACAGAAAAACTGAAGCTTTCTTT,CASSDSDRKTEAFF
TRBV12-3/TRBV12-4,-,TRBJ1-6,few,TGTGCCAGCAGTTTCGGAGCAGGAGATAATTCACCCCTCCACTTT,CASSFGAGDNSPLHF
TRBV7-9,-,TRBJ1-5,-,TGTGCCAGCAGTCTACCGCTCACAGGATCCCATCAGCCCCAGCATTTT,CASSLPLTGSHQPQHF
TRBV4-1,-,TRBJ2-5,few,TGCGCCAGCAGCCAAGTGTTCCTCGGCTCCCAAGAGACCCAGTACTTC,CASSQVFLGSQETQYF
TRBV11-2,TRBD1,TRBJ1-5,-,TGTGCCAGCAGCTTGGGGCAGGGGGACAATCAGCCCCAGCATTTT,CASSLGQGDNQPQHF
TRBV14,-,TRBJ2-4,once,TGTGCCAGCAGCTTGGCAAGGGGTTTAGCCAAAAACATTCAGTACTTC,CASSLARGLAKNIQYF
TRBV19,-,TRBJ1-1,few,TGTGCCAGTGCCAGGGTGGGAACTGAAGCTTTCTTT,CASARVGTEAFF
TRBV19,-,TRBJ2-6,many,TGTGCCAGTAGGTATCGTCCACAGGGCGCTATCTCTGGGGCCAACGTCCTGACTTTC,CASRYRPQGAISGANVLTF
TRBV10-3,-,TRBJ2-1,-,TGTGCCATCAGTGAGTCGAACCGGGGAATGGGAAGTGAGCAGTTCTTC,CAISESNRGMGSEQFF
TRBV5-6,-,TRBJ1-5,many,TGTGCCAGCAGCTCCGCGTCGTTGGGGGGTCAGCCCCAGCATTTT,CASSSASLGGQPQHF
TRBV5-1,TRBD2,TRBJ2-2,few,TGCGCCAGCAGCCTCCTAGCGGGGGGGCCATTGAACACCGGGGAGCTGTTTTTT,CASSLLAGGPLNTGELFF
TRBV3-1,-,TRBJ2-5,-,TGTGCCAGCAGCCAGTCTGCGCCCAAAGAGACCCAGTACTTC,CASSQSAPKETQYF
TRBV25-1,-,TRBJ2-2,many,TGTGCCAGCAGTGACGTACAGACCAACACCGGGGAGCTGTTTTTT,CASSDVQTNTGELFF
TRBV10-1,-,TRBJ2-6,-,TGCGCCAGCAGAGACTCGATAAACAAGGACCTGACTTTC,CASRDSINKDLTF
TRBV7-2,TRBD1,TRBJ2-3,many,TGTGCCAGCAGCTCGTCCGGGACAGAAAGGGGAGATACGCAGTATTTT,CASSSSGTERGDTQYF
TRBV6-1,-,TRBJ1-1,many,TGTGCCAGCAGGTATGGGACGGACACTGAAGCTTTCTTT,CASRYGTDTEAFF
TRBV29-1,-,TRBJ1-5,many,TGCAGCGTTTCAGCACAAATTAACCAGCCCCAGCATTTT,CSVSAQINQPQHF
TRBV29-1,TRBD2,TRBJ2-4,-,TGCAGCGTTGGACTAGCCCAAAACATTCAGTACTTC,CSVGLAQNIQYF
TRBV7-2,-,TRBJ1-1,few,TGTGCCAGCTCCCCAGGGACTGACACTGAAGCTTTCTTT,CASSPGTDTEAFF
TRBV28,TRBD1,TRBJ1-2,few,TGTGCCAGCAGTGAAGAGGGGGCCGGCTACACCTTC,CASSEEGAGYTF
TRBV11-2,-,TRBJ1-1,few,TGTGCCAGCAGCTTAGGCCCCGGGGGGCGGACTGAAGCTTTCTTT,CASSLGPGGRTEAFF
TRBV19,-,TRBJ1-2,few,TGTGCCAGTAGTATGGTGGAAAGCTACACCTTC,CASSMVESYTF
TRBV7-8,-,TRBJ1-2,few,TGTGCCAGCCGCACTGCGGTAGGGGGGGATAGCTACACCTTC,CASRTAVGGDSYTF
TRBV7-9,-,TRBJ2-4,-,TGTGCCAGCAGCCTAGAGGGGGGGCGTAACATTCAGTACTTC,CASSLEGGRNIQYF
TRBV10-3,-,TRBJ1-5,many,TGTGCCATCGGGAACGGCGGAGGTCAGCCCCAGCATTTT,CAIGNGGGQPQHF
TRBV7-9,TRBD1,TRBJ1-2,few,TGTGCCAGCAGCGACTCGGACAGGGAGGGCTATGGCTACACCTTC,CASSDSDREGYGYTF